This T cell receptor beta chain was profiled in a study of T cells in tuberculosis. TCR-alpha and TCR-beta chains were sequenced unpaired. This table comes from immunoSEQ multiplex PCR, and its TCRdb copy is limited to in-frame clones, with some not included. The sample contains 80,000 to 90,000 clones, approximately 91% of which appear only once. Sorting used thawed, overnight-rested PBMC stained with anti-CD3, a viability dye and GMM-loaded CD1B tetramer. C32 glucose monomycolate from Rhodococcus equi was loaded onto the CD1B tetramers. PBMC for tetramer sorting were first depleted of CD14-expressing monocytes. From each donor, roughly 100,000 tetramer-negative cells were sorted. In germline, CDR1 is MGHRA, CDR2 YSYEKL. The V and J ends lost 4 bases and 1 base, in that order; junction bases with no gene match: 6. The CDR3 totals 15 residues.

This receptor was taken from an adult woman with latent tuberculosis. Sequencing was carried out using CD1b-GMM tetramer-negative cells sorted from PBMCs. This sequence joins TRBV4-1 and TRBJ2-5; 7 bases map to TRBD1. The CDR3 DNA follows: TGCGCCAGCAGCCTACTGACAGGGCCCCAAGAGACCCAGTACTTC. It is translated as CASSLLTGPQETQYF.